The clone carrying this T cell receptor (beta chain) was seen more than once but under ten times. Its matching antigen is unknown. The repertoire was sequenced with immunoSEQ multiplex PCR; TCRdb's copy has only in-frame clones and lacks some. The top ten hold roughly 15% of the sample, which has tens of thousands of clones, 74% seen once. This record belongs to a study of vaccination effects on CD4 cells after COVID-19. Study-wide findings and caveats: Healthy vaccine recipients' vaccine-induced clones were almost all SARS-CoV-2 mono-reactive.

Before sequencing, viral peptide pools were used by the ViraFEST assay to expand antigen-specific CD4+ T cells. The authors isolated CD4+ T cells after around nine days of culture. Every participant took two doses of the BNT162b2 or mRNA-1273 vaccine. Neither prior SARS-CoV-2 infection nor positive nucleocapsid antibodies were present in the vaccine recipients. Wells each received some 2.2 million PBMC, cultured with approximately 9 IU/ml IL-2 and roughly 9.3 ug/ml peptides. Fresh IL-2-containing medium replaced half the medium on days 3 and 7. The CDR3 length is 15 residues. Trimming at V came to 0 bases and at J to 2 bases, leaving 4 bases not matched to a gene. Germline V lookup: CDR1 SGHRS, CDR2 YFSETQ.

The input for sequencing was CD4+ T cells from PBMCs cultured with HCoV-OC43 spike peptides, taken after COVID-19 vaccination. Noted subset: HCoV-OC43 spike overlapping peptide pool stimulation. The sequence derives from a human donor who received a COVID-19 vaccine. The rearrangement joins TRBV5-1 to TRBJ2-7; TRBD1 agrees at 8 bases. The CDR3 sequence: CASSLAGQGPYEQYF. In DNA form, the CDR3 reads TGCGCCAGCAGCTTGGCCGGACAGGGTCCCTACGAGCAGTACTTC.